The source of this TCR beta chain is a study of blood T cell repertoires in COVID-19. Study in general: The United States, Italy and Spain supplied acute and convalescent COVID-19 samples.

The germline V gene encodes CDR1 WSHSY and CDR2 SAAADI. With 0 bases removed from V and 4 bases from J, the gap between germline ends came to 18 bases. The CDR3 length is 17 residues. Under the authors' procedure: By means of reference gene primer amplification, nucleated cell counts were estimated. Repertoires were generated with immunoSEQ multiplex PCR, while TCRdb's copy carries only in-frame clones and drops some. V and J calls and clone size come straight from that table; D and trimming were deduced from the DNA. This sample has 150,000 to 200,000 clones, with around 81% found just once. The clonotype comes from a human donor with acute or convalescent COVID-19. The donor label of this sample is uncertain. The rearrangement uses TRBV10-2 and TRBJ1-1; a weak D match, TRBD1 (6 bases). Sequenced material: peripheral blood. The CDR3 sequence: CASSESRGGPAGTEAFF. CDR3 nucleotides: TGCGCCAGCAGTGAGTCGAGGGGGGGCCCAGCGGGCACTGAAGCTTTCTTT.